The 26 T cell receptor beta chains presented below share a single source sample, sequenced in a study of response to subunit inactivated influenza vaccine. Each CDR3 protein gets one entry after TCRdb re-called the RT-PCR reads with MiXCR. The data show under 200,000 distinct CDR3 sequences, with over 8.5% seen just once and about 40% held by the top ten. The specimen comprised CD8+ T cells sorted from PBMCs, sampled around 2 years after vaccination. These receptor sequences come from a man aged 50-75 years who received an inactivated influenza vaccine.

The V gene is TRBV7-9, the J gene TRBJ2-7; D is possibly TRBD2 (5 bases). CDR1 is SEHNR, CDR2 FQNEAQ, per germline (reference sequence). V lost 1 base and J lost 1, with 8 bases in between. The CDR3 consists of 14 residues. CDR3 in amino acids: CASSLVPGSYEQYF. The CDR3, as DNA: TGTGCCAGCAGCTTAGTTCCGGGATCCTACGAGCAGTACTTC.

This clonotype was counted ten times or more. The CDR3 nucleotides are TGCGCCAGCAGCGGACCAGGGACTAGCGGGAGTAGGTCCTACAATGAGCAGTTCTTC. This sequence encodes CASSGPGTSGSRSYNEQFF. The genes are TRBV5-1 and TRBJ2-1; TRBD2 aligns across 14 bases. This CDR3 has 19 residues. Germline loops: CDR1 SGHRS, CDR2 YFSETQ. With V trimmed by 4 bases and J by 1 base, 10 bases remained unmatched.

This clonotype turned up a few times. This chain connects TRBV6-5 to TRBJ2-2, with a weak D call TRBD1 (5 bases). The CDR3 is 18 amino acids. The V end lost 0 bases, the J end lost 3 bases, and 17 bases lay between the germline ends. Germline CDR1 is MNHEY and CDR2 is SVGAGI. The CDR3 spells CASSYSSFQGVDTGELFF. The DNA of the CDR3 is TGTGCCAGCAGTTACTCGAGTTTCCAGGGTGTTGACACCGGGGAGCTGTTTTTT.

J is TRBJ2-1 and V is TRBV4-3; 9 nucleotides match TRBD2. The trim removed 4 bases at V and 4 bases at J, leaving 8 bases unmatched. Per germline, CDR1 LGHNA and CDR2 YSLEER. The CDR3 runs to 16 residues. The CDR3 sequence is CASSPNSGSIYNEQFF. CDR3 nucleotide sequence: TGCGCCAGCAGCCCTAATAGCGGGAGTATTTACAATGAGCAGTTCTTC.

V usage is TRBV2 and J usage is TRBJ2-6; D is unclear. V lost 4 bases, J lost 0 bases, and 7 bases lay in between. The CDR3 covers 15 residues. Germline V gene lookup returns CDR1 SNHLY and CDR2 FYNNEI. This chain's CDR3 is CASSGPNSGANVLTF. For the CDR3, the DNA is TGTGCCAGCAGTGGGCCAAACTCTGGGGCCAACGTCCTGACTTTC.

CDR3 coding DNA: TGCGCCAGCAGCCAAGCGTGGACAGGGTACACTGAAGCTTTCTTT. This gives the protein CASSQAWTGYTEAFF. The chain is built from TRBV4-3 and TRBJ1-1; the match to TRBD1 covers 8 bases. This CDR3 contains 15 residues. Germline lookup yields CDR1 LGHNA and CDR2 YSLEER. The ends lost 1 base at V and 3 bases at J; junction bases unmatched: 4.

V and J are TRBV29-1 and TRBJ2-1; tentative D call: TRBD2 (5 bases). The CDR3 consists of 13 residues. From germline, CDR1 is SQVTM and CDR2 ANQGSEA. V was shortened by 0 bases and J by 9 bases, with 12 bases between the two germline ends. In DNA form, the CDR3 reads TGCAGCGTTGAAGATGGACTGGGGAGTGAGCAGTTCTTC. This sequence encodes CSVEDGLGSEQFF.

This clonotype was seen many times. The chain uses TRBV4-3 and TRBJ2-7; D unresolved. Germline values: CDR1 LGHNA, CDR2 YSLEER. Trimming took 0 bases from V and 3 from J, leaving 18 bases between them. The CDR3 spans 17 residues. The CDR3 DNA reads TGCGCCAGCAGCCAAGATAGGTCCCCACACCAATTCTACGAGCAGTACTTC. This translates into CASSQDRSPHQFYEQYF.

The chain joins TRBV11-1 to TRBJ2-7; possible D gene TRBD2, 6 bases. This CDR3 contains 13 residues. Germline V gives CDR1 SGHAT, CDR2 FQDESV (reference sequence). The V end lost 5 bases, the J end lost 3 bases, and 11 bases lay between the germline ends. CDR3 residues: CASSVGLDYEQYF. As DNA, the CDR3 is TGTGCCAGCAGCGTGGGACTTGACTACGAGCAGTACTTC.

This clonotype was picked up one time. This rearrangement joins TRBV6-1 to TRBJ2-3; 7 positions agree with TRBD2. This CDR3 has 17 residues. V was clipped by 4 bases and J by 0 bases; unmatched bases: 10. Germline V lookup: CDR1 MNHNS, CDR2 SASEGT. The DNA of the CDR3 is TGTGCCAGCAGTGGGACAAATACACTAGCGAGCACAGATACGCAGTATTTT. As protein: CASSGTNTLASTDTQYF.

Only a few counts were recorded for this clonotype. The J gene is TRBJ2-1, the V gene TRBV9, with D perhaps matching TRBD2 (7 bases). Germline V CDR1 and CDR2: SGDLS, YYNGEE. CDR3 length: 18 residues. The V end lost 0 bases, the J end lost 4 bases, and 20 bases lay between the germline ends. The CDR3 region is CASSVDRGAGFEYNEQFF. DNA for the CDR3: TGTGCCAGCAGCGTAGATCGGGGGGCTGGATTCGAGTACAATGAGCAGTTCTTC.

The rearrangement links TRBV5-5 to TRBJ2-7; the match to TRBD1 covers 7 bases. Losses at the gene ends were 1 base for V and 2 bases for J; bases not matched to a gene: 6. Per the germline V gene, CDR1 is SGHKS and CDR2 is YYEKEE (reference sequence). This CDR3 has 15 residues. The CDR3 DNA reads TGTGCCAGCAGCTTGTGGGACAGCTTAGCCTACGAGCAGTACTTC. Amino acid sequence: CASSLWDSLAYEQYF.

This clonotype was observed at least ten times. The V and J genes are TRBV30 and TRBJ2-1, with D perhaps given as TRBD1 or TRBD2 (6 bases each). V shed 4 bases and J shed 9 bases, with 13 bases lying between them. Germline V CDR1 and CDR2: GTSNPN, SVGIG (reference sequence). The CDR3 sequence is 12 residues long. The CDR3 nucleotides are TGTGCCTGGAATCTGGGGGGCGGTGAGCAGTTCTTC. Protein product: CAWNLGGGEQFF.

The rearrangement uses TRBV10-2 and TRBJ1-2; D is uncertain. There are 13 residues in the CDR3. Trimming removed 6 bases from V and 4 bases from J, with 12 bases in between. Per germline, CDR1 WSHSY and CDR2 SAAADI. The CDR3: CASRETEVYGYTF. The CDR3 nucleotides read TGCGCCAGCAGAGAGACGGAGGTCTATGGCTACACCTTC.

The chain uses TRBV20-1 and TRBJ2-7; no definite D call. Deletions cut 5 bases from V and 3 bases from J, with 26 bases between. The CDR3 covers 17 residues. In germline, CDR1 is DFQATT, CDR2 SNEGSKA (reference sequence). The CDR3: CSAQTASGFKPLYEQYF. DNA of the CDR3: TGCAGTGCTCAGACGGCCAGTGGATTTAAGCCCCTCTACGAGCAGTACTTC.

This clonotype has a handful of counts. The rearrangement joins TRBV10-2 to TRBJ1-5; no clear D gene. Deletions cut 4 bases from V and 3 bases from J, with 16 bases between. CDR1 and CDR2 (germline): WSHSY, SAAADI. This CDR3 is built from 16 residues. Written as DNA, the CDR3 is TGCGCCAGCAGTGTTTCCAGTCCAGTAAACAATCAGCCCCAGCATTTT. Protein: CASSVSSPVNNQPQHF.

This clonotype was found many times. The gene calls are TRBV7-6 and TRBJ2-7, with 8 bases fitting TRBD1. CDR1 and CDR2 (germline): SGHVS, FNYEAQ. CDR3 length equals 18 residues. J lost 5 bases, V lost 3 bases, and 18 bases had no gene match. CDR3 residues: CASSFLGARTGNLDEQYF. Written as DNA, the CDR3 is TGTGCCAGCAGCTTCCTGGGGGCCAGGACAGGGAATTTAGACGAGCAGTACTTC.

V usage is TRBV10-2 and J usage is TRBJ2-5, with 9 bases matching TRBD2. The CDR3 is 15 residues long. V was pared by 7 bases and J by 1 base, with 7 bases of the junction left unmatched. Germline assignment: CDR1 WSHSY and CDR2 SAAADI. CDR3 DNA: TGCGCCAGCAACCTACCGGGACTAGCCCAAGAGACCCAGTACTTC. This encodes CASNLPGLAQETQYF.

This clonotype was recorded at least ten times. This chain links TRBV9 with TRBJ2-7; TRBD2 agrees at 10 bases. CDR1 is SGDLS, CDR2 YYNGEE, per germline. The CDR3 totals 16 residues. Trimming took 0 bases from V and 3 from J; bases not matched to a gene: 6. The CDR3 loop reads CASSVEAGGPVYEQYF. As DNA, the CDR3 is TGTGCCAGCAGCGTAGAAGCGGGAGGGCCTGTCTACGAGCAGTACTTC. Combining the CDR3 with reference TRBV9 and TRBJ2-7 gives the whole variable domain DSGVTQTPKHLITATGQRVTLRCSPRSGDLSVYWYQQSLDQGLQFLIQYYNGEERAKGNILERFSAQQFPDLHSELNLSSLELGDSALYFCASSVEAGGPVYEQYFGPGTRLTVT.

This chain links TRBV4-3 with TRBJ2-1; 10 positions agree with TRBD2. Trimming took 2 bases from V and 2 from J; bases not matched to a gene: 3. The CDR3 is made up of 16 amino acids. Germline CDR1 LGHNA, CDR2 YSLEER. The CDR3, as DNA: TGCGCCAGCAGCCAATGGACTAGCGGAACCTACAATGAGCAGTTCTTC. This sequence encodes CASSQWTSGTYNEQFF.

The table lists this clonotype with a few counts. The chain couples TRBV25-1 to TRBJ1-1, with D perhaps TRBD1 (5 bases). The CDR3 sequence is 13 residues long. CDR1 and CDR2 from the germline V gene are MGHDK and SYGVNS. Trimming stripped 1 base from V and 6 bases from J, with 9 bases between. The CDR3 DNA follows: TGTGCCAGCAGTGAATTGGGGCACCCTGAAGCTTTCTTT. Amino acids: CASSELGHPEAFF.

The CDR3 sequence is CATSDPDGEETQYF. The CDR3 nucleotides read TGTGCCACCAGTGATCCGGACGGGGAAGAGACCCAGTACTTC. The chain uses TRBV24-1 and TRBJ2-5; D perhaps matches TRBD2 (5 bases). The CDR3 runs to 14 residues. V was trimmed by 3 bases and J by 3 bases, leaving 10 bases between them. Per the germline V gene, CDR1 is KGHDR and CDR2 is SFDVKD.

This clonotype has more than one count but fewer than ten. The chain carries TRBV20-1 and TRBJ2-1, with 10 nucleotides matching TRBD2. This CDR3 contains 14 residues. CDR1 DFQATT and CDR2 SNEGSKA come from the germline V gene (reference sequence). With V trimmed by 3 bases and J by 7 bases, 6 bases remained unmatched. The CDR3 reads CSASDSGRLNEQFF. Written as DNA, the CDR3 is TGCAGTGCTAGTGATAGCGGGAGGTTAAATGAGCAGTTCTTC.

This clonotype was counted a few times. The chain combines TRBV4-1 with TRBJ2-1; 14 bases are shared with TRBD2. This CDR3 spans 16 amino acids. The V gene end was trimmed by 4 bases and the J gene end by 3 bases; junction bases not matched to a gene: 2. Germline loops: CDR1 MGHRA, CDR2 YSYEKL. The CDR3 nucleotides are TGCGCCAGCAGCCCCGGACTAGCGGGAGGCTACAATGAGCAGTTCTTC. Residues: CASSPGLAGGYNEQFF.

CDR3 protein: CSARGRGLAGPRTYNEQFF. The CDR3 nucleotides are TGCAGTGCTAGAGGTAGGGGACTAGCGGGACCACGAACTTACAATGAGCAGTTCTTC. J is TRBJ2-1 and V is TRBV20-1; 13 positions match TRBD2. The CDR3 has 19 residues. The V gene's germline CDR1 is DFQATT and CDR2 SNEGSKA (reference sequence). Losses at the gene ends were 1 base for V and 4 bases for J; bases not matched to a gene: 13.

The J gene is TRBJ2-2, the V gene TRBV7-3; D is unclear. The length of the CDR3 is 17 residues. The germline V gene encodes CDR1 SGHTA and CDR2 FQGTGA. V was pared by 2 bases and J by 5 bases, with 18 bases between. CDR3 coding DNA: TGTGCCAGCAGCTTATACCCCTCAAATCAAGAGACCGGGGAGCTGTTTTTT. Encoded protein: CASSLYPSNQETGELFF.